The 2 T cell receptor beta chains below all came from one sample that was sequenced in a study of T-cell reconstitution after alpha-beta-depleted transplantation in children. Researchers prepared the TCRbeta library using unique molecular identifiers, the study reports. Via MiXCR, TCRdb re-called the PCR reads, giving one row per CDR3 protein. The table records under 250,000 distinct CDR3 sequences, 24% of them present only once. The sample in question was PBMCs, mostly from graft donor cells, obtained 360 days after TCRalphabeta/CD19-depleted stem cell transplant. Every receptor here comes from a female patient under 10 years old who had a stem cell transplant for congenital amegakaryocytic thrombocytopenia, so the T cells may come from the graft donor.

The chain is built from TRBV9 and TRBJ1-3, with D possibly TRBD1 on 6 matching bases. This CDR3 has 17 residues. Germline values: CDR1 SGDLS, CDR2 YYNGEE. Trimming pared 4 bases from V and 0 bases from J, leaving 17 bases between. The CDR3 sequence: CASSLSGQFFSGNTIYF. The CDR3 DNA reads TGTGCCAGCAGCCTAAGTGGACAGTTCTTCTCTGGAAACACCATATATTTT.

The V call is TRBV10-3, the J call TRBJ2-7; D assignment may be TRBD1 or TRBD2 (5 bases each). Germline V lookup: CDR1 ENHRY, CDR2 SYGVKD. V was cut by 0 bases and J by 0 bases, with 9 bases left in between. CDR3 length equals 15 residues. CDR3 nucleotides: TGTGCCATCAGTGAGTCGACGGGACCCTCCTACGAGCAGTACTTC. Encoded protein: CAISESTGPSYEQYF.